This entry describes one T cell receptor (beta chain). Its antigen remains unidentified. The repertoire was sequenced with immunoSEQ multiplex PCR; TCRdb's copy has only in-frame clones and lacks some. The top ten hold 6% to 7.5% of the sample, which has about 1,600 clones, about 80% seen once. Germline V lookup: CDR1 MNHEY, CDR2 SVGAGI. This CDR3 comprises 14 residues. V shed 5 bases, J shed 3 bases, and the junction held 4 bases outside the gene matches. Donors were all either smokers or heavy second-hand smokers. Collected at least 2 cm from the tumor margin, the adjacent lung showed no malignant cells. The source of the sample is a study of T cells and copy number aberrations in small-cell lung cancer. General study points: Tumors showed lower T-cell density, richness and clonality than adjacent lung, though density did not differ significantly.

This clonotype was obtained from a man in his sixties with small cell lung cancer. Specimen: normal tissue next to the tumor. This chain uses TRBV6-5 with TRBJ1-1; 9 nucleotides agree with TRBD1. CDR3 residues: CASSGRTGDTEAFF. CDR3 DNA sequence: TGTGCCAGCAGTGGCAGGACAGGGGACACTGAAGCTTTCTTT.